This T cell receptor (beta chain) was found in a study of Ad26.COV2.S vaccination and SARS-CoV-2 variants. Stated treatment: some 20 received Ad26.COV2.S at low or high dose, single or two shots; five or six received placebo; per-sample allocation not given. Sampling was done on day 63 after the first vaccine or placebo injection. Data came from immunoSEQ multiplex PCR; TCRdb stores just in-frame clones and leaves some out. Here the sample spans about 280,000 clones, around 87% being singletons. This CDR3 is built from 16 residues. In germline, CDR1 is SNHLY, CDR2 FYNNEI. J lost 2 bases, V lost 6 bases, and 10 bases had no gene match.

The receptor was derived from a person aged 18 to 65 who received the Ad26.COV2.S COVID-19 vaccine or a placebo. The chain carries TRBV2 and TRBJ2-3; TRBD2 aligns across 8 bases. The starting material was peripheral blood, obtained in a trial of Ad26.COV2.S vaccine versus placebo. CDR3 sequence: CASRQGRGADTDTQYF. DNA for the CDR3: TGTGCCAGCAGGCAGGGGCGGGGGGCAGACACAGATACGCAGTATTTT.